This note documents a single T cell receptor (beta chain) sequence. CDR1 is MDHEN, CDR2 SYDVKM, per germline. The CDR3 contains 13 residues. Trimming shortened V by 3 bases and J by 5 bases, and 7 bases separated the two germline ends. The PCR employed 60 Vbeta primers together with 13 Jbeta primers. Profiled with immunoSEQ multiplex PCR; TCRdb holds only in-frame clones, not every one. The table includes 90,000 to 110,000 clones, about three quarters detected once. These data are taken from a study of cytomegalovirus exposure and HLA in healthy donors. The sequence was obtained from a woman in her thirties or forties in good health and CMV-seropositive. Sequencing was done on a sample of PBMCs. The J gene is TRBJ1-4, the V gene TRBV28; no clear D. CDR3 sequence (DNA): TGTGCCAGCAGTTTCGTTATGAATGAAAAACTGTTTTTT. Residues: CASSFVMNEKLFF.